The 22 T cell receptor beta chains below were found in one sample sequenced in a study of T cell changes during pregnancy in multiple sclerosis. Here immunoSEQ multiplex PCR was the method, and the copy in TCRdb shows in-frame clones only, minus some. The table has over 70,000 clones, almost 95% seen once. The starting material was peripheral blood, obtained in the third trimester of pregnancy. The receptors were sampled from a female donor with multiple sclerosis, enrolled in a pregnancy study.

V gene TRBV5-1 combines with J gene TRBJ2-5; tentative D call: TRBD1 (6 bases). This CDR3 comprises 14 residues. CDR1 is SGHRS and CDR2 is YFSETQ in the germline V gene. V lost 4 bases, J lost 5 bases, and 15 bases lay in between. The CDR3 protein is CASSPSPQGETQYF. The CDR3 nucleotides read TGCGCCAGCAGCCCCTCCCCCCAGGGGGAGACCCAGTACTTC.

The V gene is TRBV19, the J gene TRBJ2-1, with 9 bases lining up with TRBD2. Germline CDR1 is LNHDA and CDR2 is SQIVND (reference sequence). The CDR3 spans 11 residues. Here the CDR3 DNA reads TGTGCTAGCGGGAGTACCCATGAGCAGTTCTTC. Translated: CASGSTHEQFF.

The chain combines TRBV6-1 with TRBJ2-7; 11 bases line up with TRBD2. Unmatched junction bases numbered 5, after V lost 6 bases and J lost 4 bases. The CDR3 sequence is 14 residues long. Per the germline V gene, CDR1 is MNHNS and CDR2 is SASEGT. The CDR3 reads CASREGLAAYEQYF. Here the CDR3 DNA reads TGTGCCAGCAGAGAGGGACTAGCGGCTTACGAGCAGTACTTC.

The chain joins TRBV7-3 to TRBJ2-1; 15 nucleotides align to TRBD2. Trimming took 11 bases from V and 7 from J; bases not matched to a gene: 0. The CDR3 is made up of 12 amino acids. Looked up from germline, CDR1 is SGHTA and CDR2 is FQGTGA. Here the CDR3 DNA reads TGTGCCGGACTAGCGGGAGGGAATGAGCAGTTCTTC. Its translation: CAGLAGGNEQFF.

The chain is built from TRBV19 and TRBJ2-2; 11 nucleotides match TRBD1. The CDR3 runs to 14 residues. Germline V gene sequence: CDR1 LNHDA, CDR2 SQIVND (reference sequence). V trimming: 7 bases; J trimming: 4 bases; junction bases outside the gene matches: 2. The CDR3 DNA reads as TGTGCCAGTACTGGGACAGGGGGCACCGGGGAGCTGTTTTTT. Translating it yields CASTGTGGTGELFF.

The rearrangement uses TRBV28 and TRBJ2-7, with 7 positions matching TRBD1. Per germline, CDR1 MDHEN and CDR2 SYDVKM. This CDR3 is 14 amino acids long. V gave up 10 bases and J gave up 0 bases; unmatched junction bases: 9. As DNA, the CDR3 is TGTGCCACAAAAGAACAGGGGAACTCCTACGAGCAGTACTTC. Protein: CATKEQGNSYEQYF.

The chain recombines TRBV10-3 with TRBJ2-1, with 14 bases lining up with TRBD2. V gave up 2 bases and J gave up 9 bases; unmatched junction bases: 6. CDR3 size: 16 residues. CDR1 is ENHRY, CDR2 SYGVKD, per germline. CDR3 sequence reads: CAISETGTSGSREQFF. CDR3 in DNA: TGTGCCATCAGTGAGACCGGGACTAGCGGGAGCCGTGAGCAGTTCTTC.

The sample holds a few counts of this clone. The CDR3 reads CASSSEGAGGNTIYF. The CDR3 region has the DNA TGTGCCAGCAGCTCGGAGGGGGCAGGAGGAAACACCATATATTTT. The chain employs TRBV7-2 and TRBJ1-3, with 7 nucleotides matching TRBD1. The germline V gene has CDR1 SGHTA and CDR2 FQGNSA. The CDR3 runs 15 residues. V was clipped by 4 bases and J by 4 bases; unmatched bases: 7.

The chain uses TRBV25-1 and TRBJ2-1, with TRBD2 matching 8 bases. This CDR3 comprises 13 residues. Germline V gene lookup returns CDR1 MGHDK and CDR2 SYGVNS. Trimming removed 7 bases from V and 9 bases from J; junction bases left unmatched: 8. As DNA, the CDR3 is TGTGCCAGCACCCGCCGGGAGGGGTCTGAGCAGTTCTTC. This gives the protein CASTRREGSEQFF.

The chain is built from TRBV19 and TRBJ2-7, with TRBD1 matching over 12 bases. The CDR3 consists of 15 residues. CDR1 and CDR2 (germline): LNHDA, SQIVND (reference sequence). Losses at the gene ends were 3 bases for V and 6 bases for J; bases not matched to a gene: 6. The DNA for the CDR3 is TGTGCCAGTAGTATCGGGGACAGGGGGCTTGCCGAGCAGTACTTC. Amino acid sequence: CASSIGDRGLAEQYF.

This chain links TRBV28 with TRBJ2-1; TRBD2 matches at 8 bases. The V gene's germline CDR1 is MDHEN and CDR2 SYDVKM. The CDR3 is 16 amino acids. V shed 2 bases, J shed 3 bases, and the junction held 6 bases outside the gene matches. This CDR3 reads CASSLMGLGVYNEQFF. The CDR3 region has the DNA TGTGCCAGCAGTTTAATGGGACTAGGGGTCTACAATGAGCAGTTCTTC.

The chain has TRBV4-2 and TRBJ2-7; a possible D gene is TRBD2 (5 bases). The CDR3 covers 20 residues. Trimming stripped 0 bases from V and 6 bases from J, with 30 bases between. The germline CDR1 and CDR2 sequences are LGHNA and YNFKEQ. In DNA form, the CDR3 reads TGTGCCAGCAGCCAAGATCTGGAGGCCCTAACTCTTGCCCCAACGGGCGAGCAGTACTTC. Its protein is CASSQDLEALTLAPTGEQYF.

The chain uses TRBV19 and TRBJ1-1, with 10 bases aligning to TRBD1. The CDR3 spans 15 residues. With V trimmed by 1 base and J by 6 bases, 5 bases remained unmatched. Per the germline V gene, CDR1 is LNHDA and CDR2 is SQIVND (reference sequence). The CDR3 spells CASSIGDRGYSEAFF. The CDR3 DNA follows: TGTGCCAGTAGTATAGGGGACAGGGGATACTCTGAAGCTTTCTTT. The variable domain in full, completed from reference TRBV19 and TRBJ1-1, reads DGGITQSPKYLFRKEGQNVTLSCEQNLNHDAMYWYRQDPGQGLRLIYYSQIVNDFQKGDIAEGYSVSREKKESFPLTVTSAQKNPTAFYLCASSIGDRGYSEAFFGQGTRLTVV.

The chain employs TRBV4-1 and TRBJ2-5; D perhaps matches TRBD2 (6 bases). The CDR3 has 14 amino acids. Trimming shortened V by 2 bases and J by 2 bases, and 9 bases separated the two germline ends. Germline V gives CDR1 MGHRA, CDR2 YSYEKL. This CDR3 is CASSQPGRQETQYF. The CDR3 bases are TGCGCCAGCAGCCAACCCGGGAGACAAGAGACCCAGTACTTC.

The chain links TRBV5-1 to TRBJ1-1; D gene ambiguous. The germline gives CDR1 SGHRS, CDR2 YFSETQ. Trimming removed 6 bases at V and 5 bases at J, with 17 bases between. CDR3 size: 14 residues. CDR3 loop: CASTFGLGKTEAFF. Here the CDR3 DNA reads TGCGCCAGCACGTTCGGTTTGGGCAAGACTGAAGCTTTCTTT.

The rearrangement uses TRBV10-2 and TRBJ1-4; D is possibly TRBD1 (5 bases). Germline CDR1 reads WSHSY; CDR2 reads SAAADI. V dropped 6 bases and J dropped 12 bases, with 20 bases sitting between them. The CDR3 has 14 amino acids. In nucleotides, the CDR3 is TGCGCCAGCAGGGAGGGACTCCGGCGAGAAGAACTGTTTTTT. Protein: CASREGLRREELFF.

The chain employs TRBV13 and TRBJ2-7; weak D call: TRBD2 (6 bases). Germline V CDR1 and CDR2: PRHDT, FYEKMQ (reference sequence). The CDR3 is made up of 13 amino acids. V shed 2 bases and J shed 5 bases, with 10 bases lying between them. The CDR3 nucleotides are TGTGCCAGCAGCTTATCTAGCGCGGACGAGCAGTACTTC. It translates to CASSLSSADEQYF. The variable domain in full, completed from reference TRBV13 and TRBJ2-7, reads AAGVIQSPRHLIKEKRETATLKCYPIPRHDTVYWYQQGPGQDPQFLISFYEKMQSDKGSIPDRFSAQQFSDYHSELNMSSLELGDSALYFCASSLSSADEQYFGPGTRLTVT.

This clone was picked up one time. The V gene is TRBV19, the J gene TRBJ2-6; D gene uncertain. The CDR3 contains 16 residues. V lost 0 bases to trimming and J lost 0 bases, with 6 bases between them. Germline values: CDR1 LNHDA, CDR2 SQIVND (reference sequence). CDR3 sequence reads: CASSIDLGSGANVLTF. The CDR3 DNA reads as TGTGCCAGTAGTATAGATCTAGGCTCTGGGGCCAACGTCCTGACTTTC.

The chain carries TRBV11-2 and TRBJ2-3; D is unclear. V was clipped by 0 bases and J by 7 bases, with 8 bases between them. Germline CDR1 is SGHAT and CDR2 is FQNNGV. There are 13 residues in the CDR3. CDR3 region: CASSLDPLNTQYF. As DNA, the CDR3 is TGTGCCAGCAGCTTAGATCCTCTTAATACGCAGTATTTT.

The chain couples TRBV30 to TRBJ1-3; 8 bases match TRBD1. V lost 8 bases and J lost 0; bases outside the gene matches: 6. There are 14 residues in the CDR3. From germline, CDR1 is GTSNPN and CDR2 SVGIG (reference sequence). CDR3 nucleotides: TGTGCCGTAGGGACAGGACCCTCTGGAAACACCATATATTTT. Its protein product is CAVGTGPSGNTIYF. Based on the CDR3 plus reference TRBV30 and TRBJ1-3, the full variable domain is SQTIHQWPATLVQPVGSPLSLECTVEGTSNPNLYWYRQAAGRGLQLLFYSVGIGQISSEVPQNLSASRPQDRQFILSSKKLLLSDSGFYLCAVGTGPSGNTIYFGEGSWLTVV.

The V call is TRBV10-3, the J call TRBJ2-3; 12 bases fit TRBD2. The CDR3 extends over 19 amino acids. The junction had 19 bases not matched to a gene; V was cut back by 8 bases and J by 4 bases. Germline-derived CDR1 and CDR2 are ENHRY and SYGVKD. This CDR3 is CAISPGRTSGMLLADTQYF. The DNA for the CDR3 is TGTGCCATCTCCCCTGGGAGGACTAGCGGGATGTTATTGGCAGATACGCAGTATTTT.

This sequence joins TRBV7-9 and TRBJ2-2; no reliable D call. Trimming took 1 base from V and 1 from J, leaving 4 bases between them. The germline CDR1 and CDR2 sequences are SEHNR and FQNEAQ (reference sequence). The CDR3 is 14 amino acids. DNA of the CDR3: TGTGCCAGCAGCTTAGAACAGAACACCGGGGAGCTGTTTTTT. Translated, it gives CASSLEQNTGELFF.